The clone carrying this T cell receptor (beta chain) was observed at least ten times. This entry comes from a study of metastatic and nonmetastatic thyroid tumors. Until they underwent thyroid surgery, no patient had received any treatment. TCRdb re-called clones via MiXCR from the PCR reads. The table lists more than 50,000 clones, 20% to 25% of them singletons. The V gene lost 2 bases and the J gene lost 5 bases, with 7 bases spanning the gap. This CDR3 comprises 13 residues. Germline V lookup: CDR1 MNHNY, CDR2 SVGAGI (reference sequence). The sequence was obtained from a female donor with papillary thyroid cancer or a benign thyroid nodule (not recorded which). Some clones in this sample may be carry-over from other donors' samples. Sequenced: blood. This chain joins TRBV6-6 and TRBJ2-1; D is undetermined. The CDR3 loop reads CASSYLKNNEQFF. The DNA for the CDR3 is TGTGCCAGCAGTTACCTAAAAAACAATGAGCAGTTCTTC.